Below are 15 T cell receptor beta chains sequenced from a single sample in a study of cytomegalovirus exposure and HLA in healthy donors (dated by TCRdb to between 2016 and 2019). The method behind the library was the immunoSEQ multiplex PCR assay. For the multiplex PCR, a mixture combining 60 forward primers for TCR Vbeta segments and 13 reverse primers for TCR Jbeta segments was used. TCRdb mirrors the immuneACCESS table, restricted to in-frame sequences. Some clones are absent from its copies; in checked studies, under half trace to an unresolved V gene, and the reason for the others is unknown. This sample comprises roughly 130,000 clones, more than 8% of them detected only once. The biggest ten clones account for 5.5% of the sample. The sequenced sample was PBMCs. The receptor set was obtained from a man aged 40-49 years in good health and CMV-seronegative.

On this clone: One end of the junction does not line up with germline, which may come from a read error. CDR3: CASSRRTGMNPEAFF. The CDR3, as DNA: TGTGCCAGCAGTCGCCGGACAGGGATGAACCCTGAAGCTTTCTTT. The rearrangement joins TRBV6-6 to TRBJ1-1; 8 nucleotides align to TRBD1. This CDR3 region has 15 residues. Germline assignment: CDR1 MNHNY and CDR2 SVGAGI (reference sequence).

The CDR3, as DNA: TGTGCCAGCAGCTTGGAAATGGGACAGGGGAGCTCCTACGAGCAGTACTTC. It is translated as CASSLEMGQGSSYEQYF. The genes are TRBV5-6 and TRBJ2-7; 10 bases line up with TRBD1. The CDR3 is made up of 17 amino acids. After removal of 0 bases from V and 0 bases from J, the junction contained 6 bases not matched to a gene. The germline V gene encodes CDR1 SGHDT and CDR2 YYEEEE.

This clone was observed a handful of times. The chain couples TRBV10-3 to TRBJ2-4, with TRBD1 identical over 7 bases. V lost 0 bases and J lost 4; bases outside the gene matches: 3. Germline CDR1 and CDR2: ENHRY and SYGVKD. This CDR3 is 15 amino acids long. This CDR3 is CAISESTGPKNIQYF. Written as DNA, the CDR3 is TGTGCCATCAGTGAGTCGACAGGGCCTAAAAACATTCAGTACTTC.

J is TRBJ2-7 and V is TRBV5-1; 7 bases match TRBD1. The V gene end was trimmed by 4 bases and the J gene end by 10 bases; junction bases not matched to a gene: 11. In germline, CDR1 is SGHRS, CDR2 YFSETQ. CDR3 length: 13 amino acids. The CDR3 protein is CASSPEVRDSQYF. CDR3 sequence (DNA): TGCGCCAGCAGCCCGGAAGTTCGGGACAGCCAGTACTTC.

V and J are TRBV7-9 and TRBJ1-1; tentatively, D is TRBD1 (6 bases). The CDR3 runs to 15 residues. Between the trimmed V and J ends, which lost 5 bases and 1 base, there was a span of 14 bases. CDR1 is SEHNR and CDR2 is FQNEAQ in the germline V gene (reference sequence). The DNA of the CDR3 is TGTGCCAGCAGCAAAGGGGGAACGGGGAACACTGAAGCTTTCTTT. Translated, it gives CASSKGGTGNTEAFF.

The table lists this clone with a few counts. This chain connects TRBV2 to TRBJ1-2; D is perhaps TRBD1 (6 bases). Trimming removed 6 bases from V and 5 bases from J, with 13 bases in between. The germline gives CDR1 SNHLY, CDR2 FYNNEI. The CDR3 is 13 residues long. The CDR3 protein is CASRRQGIYGYTF. Written as DNA, the CDR3 is TGTGCCAGCAGGAGGCAGGGGATTTATGGCTACACCTTC.

The chain's CDR3 is CASSGSGNTIYF. DNA of the CDR3: TGTGCCAGCAGCGGGTCTGGAAACACCATATATTTT. The chain combines TRBV6-5 with TRBJ1-3; D not resolved. Trimming took 6 bases from V and 1 from J, leaving 4 bases between them. This CDR3 is 12 amino acids long. Germline assignment: CDR1 MNHEY and CDR2 SVGAGI.

The gene calls are TRBV18 and TRBJ2-7, with D perhaps TRBD2 (7 bases). The CDR3 is 14 amino acids. Germline CDR1 KGHSH, CDR2 LQKENI. The V gene lost 3 bases and the J gene lost 5 bases, with 14 bases spanning the gap. CDR3 sequence: CASSPGGALDEQYF. In DNA, the CDR3 is TGTGCCAGCTCACCTGGGGGGGCCCTGGACGAGCAGTACTTC.

The chain recombines TRBV5-1 with TRBJ2-3; TRBD2 agrees at 7 bases. Per germline, CDR1 SGHRS and CDR2 YFSETQ. This CDR3 is built from 14 residues. After removal of 3 bases from V and 1 base from J, the junction contained 2 bases not matched to a gene. CDR3 protein: CASSSGLGTDTQYF. The DNA of the CDR3 is TGCGCCAGCAGCTCCGGACTAGGCACAGATACGCAGTATTTT.

The rearrangement links TRBV15 to TRBJ2-2, with D possibly matching TRBD1 (7 bases). The CDR3 is 16 amino acids. Germline CDR1 and CDR2: LNHNV and YYDKDF (reference sequence). The germline V and J ends were trimmed by 1 base and 4 bases, with 13 bases remaining between them. The CDR3 DNA reads TGTGCCACCAGCAGAGGGGAGGCAGGGGGCACCGGGGAGCTGTTTTTT. The encoded protein is CATSRGEAGGTGELFF.

The chain carries TRBV6-1 and TRBJ2-1; 8 bases align to TRBD1. J lost 3 bases, V lost 11 bases, and 12 bases had no gene match. Germline CDR1 is MNHNS and CDR2 is SASEGT. CDR3 length equals 15 residues. The CDR3 DNA sequence: TGTGCCGGATGCGAAGAAGGACAGGGCTACAATGAGCAGTTCTTC. Its translation is CAGCEEGQGYNEQFF.

Only a few counts were recorded for this clone. The chain combines TRBV7-9 with TRBJ2-7; 9 nucleotides align to TRBD1. CDR3 length: 14 amino acids. Germline V lookup: CDR1 SEHNR, CDR2 FQNEAQ (reference sequence). Trimming cost V 5 bases and J 4 bases; bases outside gene matches: 6. The CDR3 nucleotides read TGTGCCAGCAGCCCGGGGACAGGGCCGTACGAGCAGTACTTC. Translating it yields CASSPGTGPYEQYF. Supplemented by reference TRBV7-9 and TRBJ2-7, the full variable domain reads DTGVSQNPRHKITKRGQNVTFRCDPISEHNRLYWYRQTLGQGPEFLTYFQNEAQLEKSRLLSDRFSAERPKGSFSTLEIQRTEQGDSAMYLCASSPGTGPYEQYFGPGTRLTVT.

CDR3 in amino acids: CASSLDGIYEQYF. CDR3 coding DNA: TGTGCCAGCAGCTTAGATGGCATCTACGAGCAGTACTTC. V usage is TRBV11-2 and J usage is TRBJ2-7; no definite D call. Germline V gene sequence: CDR1 SGHAT, CDR2 FQNNGV. This CDR3 is built from 13 residues. Trimming shortened V by 0 bases and J by 3 bases, and 6 bases separated the two germline ends.

This clone was observed a few times. This chain uses TRBV29-1 with TRBJ2-5, with TRBD2 matching 13 bases. The CDR3 runs 17 residues. Losses at the gene ends were 6 bases for V and 2 bases for J; bases not matched to a gene: 12. Germline values: CDR1 SQVTM, CDR2 ANQGSEA. The CDR3 nucleotides read TGCAGCGTGAATGGACTAGCGGGGGAGTTAATTCAAGAGACCCAGTACTTC. It translates to CSVNGLAGELIQETQYF.

The genes are TRBV6-1 and TRBJ2-4; TRBD1 agrees at 12 bases. Germline values: CDR1 MNHNS, CDR2 SASEGT. CDR3 size: 15 residues. The trim removed 0 bases at V and 8 bases at J, leaving 2 bases unmatched. In nucleotides, the CDR3 is TGTGCCAGCAGTGAAGCGGGGACAGGGGGCTACATTCAGTACTTC. This encodes CASSEAGTGGYIQYF.